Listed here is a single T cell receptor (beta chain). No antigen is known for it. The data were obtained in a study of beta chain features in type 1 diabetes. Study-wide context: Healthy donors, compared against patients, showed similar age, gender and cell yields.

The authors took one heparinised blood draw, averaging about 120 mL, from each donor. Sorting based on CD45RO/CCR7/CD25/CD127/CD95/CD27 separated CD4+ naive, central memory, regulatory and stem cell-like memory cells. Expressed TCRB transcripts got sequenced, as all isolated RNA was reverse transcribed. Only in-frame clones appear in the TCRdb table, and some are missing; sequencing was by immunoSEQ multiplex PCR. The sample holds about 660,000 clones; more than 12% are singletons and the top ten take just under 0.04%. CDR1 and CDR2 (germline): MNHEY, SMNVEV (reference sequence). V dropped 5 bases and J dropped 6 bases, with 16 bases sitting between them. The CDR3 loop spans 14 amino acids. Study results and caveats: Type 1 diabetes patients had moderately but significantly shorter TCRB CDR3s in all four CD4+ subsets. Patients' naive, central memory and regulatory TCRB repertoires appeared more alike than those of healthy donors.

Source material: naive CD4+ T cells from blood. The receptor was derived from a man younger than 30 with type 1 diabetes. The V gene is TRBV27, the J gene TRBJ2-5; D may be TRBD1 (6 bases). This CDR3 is CASSPDRIGKTQYF. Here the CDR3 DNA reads TGTGCCAGCAGTCCCGACAGGATCGGGAAGACCCAGTACTTC.